This TCR beta chain was documented in a study of vaccination and CD4 T cells after COVID-19. Scientists ran DNA taken from cultured CD4+ T cells through the Oncomine TCR Beta short-read assay for sequencing. TCRdb passed the PCR reads through MiXCR, listing each CDR3 protein once. Of around 26,000 distinct CDR3 sequences in the sample, about 64% are singletons; the top ten hold about a sixth. This clonotype was recorded only once. The antigen remains undetermined. The CDR3 has 18 residues. The germline V gene has CDR1 LNHDA and CDR2 SQIVND (reference sequence). V lost 6 bases to trimming and J lost 3 bases, with 26 bases between them. Treatment in this sample: roughly ten-day PBMC culture with coronavirus spike peptide pools or control peptides (ViraFEST assay).

Sequenced material: CD4+ T cells from blood, cultured in vitro, taken after SARS-CoV-2 vaccination. This sequence originates from a human donor who received a COVID-19 vaccine. The J gene is TRBJ1-2, the V gene TRBV19, with D tentatively TRBD1 (5 bases). The CDR3 region has the DNA TGTGCCAGTAGACCAACCGGGACGTGGGGTTCTAGGGACTATGGCTACACCTTC. Translation gives CASRPTGTWGSRDYGYTF.